This is a list of T cell receptor beta chains from one sample in a study of shared clonotypes between healthy human individuals. Generated by immunoSEQ multiplex PCR, the TCRdb table keeps only in-frame clones and is missing some. This table holds fewer than 1.6 million clones, roughly 98.5% found once. What was sequenced was naive CD4+ T cells sorted from blood. The receptors come from a man aged 25-40 years in good health. Both conserved end residues are part of each CDR3. Fields, in order: V gene, D gene, J gene, clone size, CDR3 DNA, CDR3 protein. D genes are given only for firm matches. Some rows mark clone size as missing; the rest say once, few, many or name a class of expanded clone.

V gene: TRBV2; D gene: TRBD1; J gene: TRBJ2-7; clone size: NA; CDR3 DNA: TGTGCCAGCAGTGGAAGGGACAGCCATAAGGTTGGGCAGTACTTC; CDR3 protein: CASSGRDSHKVGQYF
V gene: TRBV28; D gene: TRBD1; J gene: TRBJ1-1; clone size: NA; CDR3 DNA: TGTGCCAGCAGTCCGTATCGGACAGGGATGAACACTGAAGCTTTCTTT; CDR3 protein: CASSPYRTGMNTEAFF
V gene: TRBV5-1; D gene: NA; J gene: TRBJ2-1; clone size: NA; CDR3 DNA: TGCGCCAGCAGCTCCCCCGCGGGACCGTCCGGCAATGAGCAGTTCTTC; CDR3 protein: CASSSPAGPSGNEQFF
V gene: TRBV6-5; D gene: NA; J gene: TRBJ2-7; clone size: NA; CDR3 DNA: TGTGCCAGCAACGACCCCTCCGAGCAGTACTTC; CDR3 protein: CASNDPSEQYF
V gene: TRBV29-1; D gene: TRBD2; J gene: TRBJ2-7; clone size: NA; CDR3 DNA: TGCAGCGTACAGAATGATGGACTAGCGGGAGGCCCCTACGAGCAGTACTTC; CDR3 protein: CSVQNDGLAGGPYEQYF
V gene: TRBV29-1; D gene: NA; J gene: TRBJ2-2; clone size: NA; CDR3 DNA: TGCAGCGTCGAAGGGTCGTACACCGGGGAGCTGTTTTTT; CDR3 protein: CSVEGSYTGELFF
V gene: TRBV9; D gene: NA; J gene: TRBJ2-5; clone size: NA; CDR3 DNA: TGTGCCAGCAGCGGGAGACGCCAAGAGACCCAGTACTTC; CDR3 protein: CASSGRRQETQYF
V gene: TRBV5-1; D gene: NA; J gene: TRBJ2-5; clone size: NA; CDR3 DNA: TGCGCCAGCAGCAGAGGGACACTACGCCAAGAGACCCAGTACTTC; CDR3 protein: CASSRGTLRQETQYF
V gene: TRBV5-1; D gene: NA; J gene: TRBJ2-3; clone size: NA; CDR3 DNA: TGCGCCAGCAGCTTACATTATCCGGAAACAGATACGCAGTATTTT; CDR3 protein: CASSLHYPETDTQYF
V gene: TRBV5-1; D gene: NA; J gene: TRBJ2-7; clone size: NA; CDR3 DNA: TGCGCCAGCAGCCGGCTTAGTAGCCCGGATACCTACGAGCAGTACTTC; CDR3 protein: CASSRLSSPDTYEQYF
V gene: TRBV4-1; D gene: NA; J gene: TRBJ2-3; clone size: NA; CDR3 DNA: TGCGCCAGCAGCCTTAGCCCCTCCACAGATACGCAGTATTTT; CDR3 protein: CASSLSPSTDTQYF
V gene: TRBV15; D gene: NA; J gene: TRBJ2-7; clone size: NA; CDR3 DNA: NA; CDR3 protein: CATSRVGAGAHTWYF
V gene: TRBV12-5; D gene: NA; J gene: TRBJ1-1; clone size: NA; CDR3 DNA: TGTGCTAGTGGTTTGGTACGGGCAGGGGCTGAAGCTTTCTTT; CDR3 protein: CASGLVRAGAEAFF
V gene: TRBV7-9; D gene: TRBD1; J gene: TRBJ2-3; clone size: NA; CDR3 DNA: TGTGCCAGCAGCCGCGACAGGGCAGGAACAGATACGCAGTATTTT; CDR3 protein: CASSRDRAGTDTQYF
V gene: TRBV12-5; D gene: NA; J gene: TRBJ2-1; clone size: once; CDR3 DNA: TGTGCTAGTGGTTTGACCGGCTCCTACAATGAGCAGTTCTTC; CDR3 protein: CASGLTGSYNEQFF
V gene: TRBV10-2; D gene: NA; J gene: TRBJ2-7; clone size: NA; CDR3 DNA: TGCGCCAGCAGTGAGACAGGGACCGTTCCCGAGCAGTACTTC; CDR3 protein: CASSETGTVPEQYF
V gene: TRBV19; D gene: TRBD1; J gene: TRBJ1-5; clone size: NA; CDR3 DNA: TGTGCCAGTACCACAGGGGCGAGGGGTAGCAATCAGCCCCAGCATTTT; CDR3 protein: CASTTGARGSNQPQHF
V gene: TRBV5-4; D gene: TRBD2; J gene: TRBJ2-7; clone size: NA; CDR3 DNA: TGTGCCAGCAGCTCGGGGACTAGCGGATGGAAAGCCTACGAGCAGTACTTC; CDR3 protein: CASSSGTSGWKAYEQYF
V gene: TRBV28; D gene: NA; J gene: TRBJ2-3; clone size: NA; CDR3 DNA: TGTGCCACCTGGACGGCCACAGATACGCAGTATTTT; CDR3 protein: CATWTATDTQYF
V gene: TRBV7-9; D gene: NA; J gene: TRBJ1-2; clone size: once; CDR3 DNA: TGTGCCAGCAGCTTAGATTTAGGGCGCGGCTACACCTTC; CDR3 protein: CASSLDLGRGYTF
V gene: TRBV13; D gene: NA; J gene: TRBJ2-7; clone size: NA; CDR3 DNA: TGTGCCAGCAGGCCTCGGGACCCAAGACACGAGCAGTACTTC; CDR3 protein: CASRPRDPRHEQYF
V gene: TRBV30; D gene: NA; J gene: TRBJ2-2; clone size: NA; CDR3 DNA: TGTGCCTGGAGGGTCTACGGGGAGCTGTTTTTT; CDR3 protein: CAWRVYGELFF
V gene: TRBV5-5; D gene: NA; J gene: TRBJ2-3; clone size: NA; CDR3 DNA: TGTGCCAGCAGCTTGATGGGGACGGCCCTTCCTAGTACGCAGTATTTT; CDR3 protein: CASSLMGTALPSTQYF
V gene: TRBV19; D gene: NA; J gene: TRBJ1-2; clone size: NA; CDR3 DNA: TGTGCCAGTAGTACCCACGGGACGGCAGCTAACTATGGCTACACCTTC; CDR3 protein: CASSTHGTAANYGYTF
V gene: TRBV5-4; D gene: TRBD2; J gene: TRBJ2-7; clone size: NA; CDR3 DNA: TGTGCCAGCAGCTTGGGGACTAGCGGTTACGAGCAGTACTTC; CDR3 protein: CASSLGTSGYEQYF
V gene: TRBV27; D gene: NA; J gene: TRBJ2-7; clone size: NA; CDR3 DNA: TGTGCCAGCAGTTCGGCCGGGACCTACGAGCAGTACTTC; CDR3 protein: CASSSAGTYEQYF
V gene: TRBV6-1; D gene: NA; J gene: TRBJ2-7; clone size: NA; CDR3 DNA: TGTGCCAGTGATTTTGCCCCGGCAGAGCAGTACTTC; CDR3 protein: CASDFAPAEQYF
V gene: TRBV28; D gene: NA; J gene: TRBJ2-5; clone size: once; CDR3 DNA: TGTGCCAGCAGTATTGCGGAGGAGACCCAGTACTTC; CDR3 protein: CASSIAEETQYF
V gene: TRBV11-2; D gene: NA; J gene: TRBJ1-1; clone size: NA; CDR3 DNA: TGTGCCAGCAGCTTAGGGGGGTTGAACACTGAAGCTTTCTTT; CDR3 protein: CASSLGGLNTEAFF
V gene: TRBV4-1; D gene: NA; J gene: TRBJ2-4; clone size: NA; CDR3 DNA: TGCGCCAGCAGCCAAGAGGGGGGAAACATTCAGTACTTC; CDR3 protein: CASSQEGGNIQYF
V gene: TRBV11-3; D gene: NA; J gene: TRBJ2-2; clone size: NA; CDR3 DNA: TGTGCCAGCAGCGTACAGGGAAACACCGGGGAGCTGTTTTTT; CDR3 protein: CASSVQGNTGELFF
V gene: TRBV9; D gene: TRBD1; J gene: TRBJ1-5; clone size: NA; CDR3 DNA: TGTGCCAGCAGCGTGACAGGGGATTATCAGCCCCAGCATTTT; CDR3 protein: CASSVTGDYQPQHF
V gene: TRBV18; D gene: NA; J gene: TRBJ2-3; clone size: NA; CDR3 DNA: TGTGCCAGCTCACCAAAGAAAACAGCGGCAACGGTTCCAGATACGCAGTATTTT; CDR3 protein: CASSPKKTAATVPDTQYF
V gene: TRBV5-1; D gene: NA; J gene: TRBJ2-7; clone size: NA; CDR3 DNA: TGCGCCAGCAGACCTGGACAGTCCTACGAGCAGTACTTC; CDR3 protein: CASRPGQSYEQYF
V gene: TRBV7-3; D gene: TRBD2; J gene: TRBJ2-1; clone size: NA; CDR3 DNA: TGTGCCAGCAGCCCGAGACTAGCGGGATCACTCAATGAGCAGTTCTTC; CDR3 protein: CASSPRLAGSLNEQFF
V gene: TRBV5-4; D gene: TRBD2; J gene: TRBJ2-7; clone size: once; CDR3 DNA: TGTGCCAGCAGCTCAAGGACTAGCGGGAGCTACGAGCAGTACTTC; CDR3 protein: CASSSRTSGSYEQYF
V gene: TRBV30; D gene: TRBD2; J gene: TRBJ2-4; clone size: NA; CDR3 DNA: TGTGCCTGGAGTGAAGGACTAGCGGAAAACATTCAGTACTTC; CDR3 protein: CAWSEGLAENIQYF
V gene: TRBV7-6; D gene: TRBD2; J gene: TRBJ2-3; clone size: NA; CDR3 DNA: TGTGCCAGCAGCTTATTGGCTAGCGGGAGCACAGATACGCAGTATTTT; CDR3 protein: CASSLLASGSTDTQYF
V gene: TRBV11-2; D gene: NA; J gene: TRBJ2-7; clone size: NA; CDR3 DNA: TGTGCCAGCAGCGGTTCGGGACGGCCGACCCCCTACGAGCAGTACTTC; CDR3 protein: CASSGSGRPTPYEQYF
V gene: TRBV10-3; D gene: NA; J gene: TRBJ2-1; clone size: NA; CDR3 DNA: TGTGCCATCAGTGATCCAGTTCGGACCTACAATGAGCAGTTCTTC; CDR3 protein: CAISDPVRTYNEQFF
V gene: TRBV18; D gene: NA; J gene: TRBJ2-3; clone size: once; CDR3 DNA: TGTGCCACCTCAGGGGTTTATGCAGATACGCAGTATTTT; CDR3 protein: CATSGVYADTQYF
V gene: TRBV5-1; D gene: TRBD2; J gene: TRBJ2-1; clone size: NA; CDR3 DNA: TGCGCCAGCAGGGCTAGCGGGACCTACAATGAGCAGTTCTTC; CDR3 protein: CASRASGTYNEQFF
V gene: TRBV5-1; D gene: TRBD1; J gene: TRBJ2-7; clone size: NA; CDR3 DNA: TGCGCCAGCAGCTTGCGATCGACAGGGGCATCCGAGCAGTACTTC; CDR3 protein: CASSLRSTGASEQYF
V gene: TRBV28; D gene: NA; J gene: TRBJ1-5; clone size: NA; CDR3 DNA: TGTGCCAGCGGTGACACGGGTTTCAATAGCAATCAGCCCCAGCATTTT; CDR3 protein: CASGDTGFNSNQPQHF
V gene: TRBV9; D gene: TRBD2; J gene: TRBJ2-1; clone size: NA; CDR3 DNA: TGTGCCAGCAGCCCCTGGGGGACTAGCGGAACCAATGAGCAGTTCTTC; CDR3 protein: CASSPWGTSGTNEQFF
V gene: TRBV18; D gene: NA; J gene: TRBJ2-7; clone size: NA; CDR3 DNA: TGTGCCAGCTCGGGGCTCAGGAGCTCCTACGAGCAGTACTTC; CDR3 protein: CASSGLRSSYEQYF
V gene: TRBV10-3; D gene: TRBD2; J gene: TRBJ2-1; clone size: NA; CDR3 DNA: TGTGCCATCAGTGAGGACCGCGGGAGGGCAGATGAGCAGTTCTTC; CDR3 protein: CAISEDRGRADEQFF
V gene: TRBV11-3; D gene: TRBD1; J gene: TRBJ2-5; clone size: NA; CDR3 DNA: TGTGCCAGCAGCTTAGGGACAGGGGACGAGACCCAGTACTTC; CDR3 protein: CASSLGTGDETQYF
V gene: TRBV5-6; D gene: NA; J gene: TRBJ2-1; clone size: NA; CDR3 DNA: TGTGCCAGCAGCCCCACGGGGAAAACGAGCTCCTACAATGAGCAGTTCTTC; CDR3 protein: CASSPTGKTSSYNEQFF
V gene: TRBV7-9; D gene: TRBD1; J gene: TRBJ1-4; clone size: once; CDR3 DNA: TGTGCCAGCAGCTCGGACAGGGGAGGTGAAAAACTGTTTTTT; CDR3 protein: CASSSDRGGEKLFF
V gene: TRBV18; D gene: NA; J gene: TRBJ1-4; clone size: once; CDR3 DNA: TGTGCCAGCTCACCTTCCTATAATGAAAAACTGTTTTTT; CDR3 protein: CASSPSYNEKLFF
V gene: TRBV11-2; D gene: NA; J gene: TRBJ2-1; clone size: NA; CDR3 DNA: TGTGCCAGCAGCTTACTAGATAGCTCCTACAATGAGCAGTTCTTC; CDR3 protein: CASSLLDSSYNEQFF
V gene: TRBV15; D gene: NA; J gene: TRBJ2-7; clone size: NA; CDR3 DNA: TGTGCCACCAGCAGAGGGCCGGAAGGTTACTACGAGCAGTACTTC; CDR3 protein: CATSRGPEGYYEQYF
V gene: TRBV6-1; D gene: TRBD2; J gene: TRBJ2-5; clone size: NA; CDR3 DNA: TGTGCCAGCAGCGTGACTAGCGGGACCCAAGAGACCCAGTACTTC; CDR3 protein: CASSVTSGTQETQYF
V gene: TRBV9; D gene: TRBD2; J gene: TRBJ2-1; clone size: NA; CDR3 DNA: TGTGCCAGCAGCGCCGAGGGACTAGCGGGAGGGGGGCCCAATGAGCAGTTCTTC; CDR3 protein: CASSAEGLAGGGPNEQFF
V gene: TRBV7-2; D gene: NA; J gene: TRBJ2-3; clone size: NA; CDR3 DNA: TGTGCCAGCAGCTTATCAATGGGCACAGATACGCAGTATTTT; CDR3 protein: CASSLSMGTDTQYF